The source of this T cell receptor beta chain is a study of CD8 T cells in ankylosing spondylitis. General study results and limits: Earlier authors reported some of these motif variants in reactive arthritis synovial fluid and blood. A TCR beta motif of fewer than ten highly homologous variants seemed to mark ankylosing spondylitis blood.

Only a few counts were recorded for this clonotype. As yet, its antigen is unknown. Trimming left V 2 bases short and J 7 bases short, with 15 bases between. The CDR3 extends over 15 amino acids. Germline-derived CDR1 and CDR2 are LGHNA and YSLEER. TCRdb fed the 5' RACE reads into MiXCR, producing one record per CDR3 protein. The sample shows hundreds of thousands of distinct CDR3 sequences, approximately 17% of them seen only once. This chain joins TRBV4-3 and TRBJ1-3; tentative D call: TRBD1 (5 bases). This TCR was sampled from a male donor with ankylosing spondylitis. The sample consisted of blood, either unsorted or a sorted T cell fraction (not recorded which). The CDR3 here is CASSQTGHWGNTIYF. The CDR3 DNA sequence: TGCGCCAGCAGCCAAACCGGGCATTGGGGGAACACCATATATTTT.